What follows is one T cell receptor (beta chain) and its context. Its target is unknown. The PCR contained 60 Vbeta and 13 Jbeta primers. Produced via immunoSEQ multiplex PCR; TCRdb's table is partial and in-frame only. The sample holds about 210,000 clones, 65% to 85% seen once. The sample belongs to a study of cytomegalovirus exposure and HLA in healthy donors. General study findings and limits: In a later analysis, the majority of CMV-associated beta chains seemingly showed HLA restriction. The HLA-A and HLA-B alleles of most subjects were reportedly predicted accurately from TCR beta sequences.

V dropped 7 bases and J dropped 7 bases, with 13 bases sitting between them. The CDR3 contains 12 residues. Germline values: CDR1 LNHDA, CDR2 SQIVND (reference sequence). The TCR comes from a man aged 30 to 39 in good health and CMV-seronegative. This rearrangement joins TRBV19 to TRBJ1-2; D is perhaps TRBD1 (5 bases). Sequencing was performed on PBMCs. For the CDR3, the DNA is TGTGCCAGTATCAAAGGGGAAAGTGGCTACACCTTC. Residues: CASIKGESGYTF.